The text below deals with one TCR beta chain. This sample stems from a study of blood T cell repertoires in COVID-19. About the research overall: Nucleic acid was either cDNA or gDNA, and it came from T cells, B-cell-depleted T cells, or PBMCs.

As handled by the study authors: Nucleated cell number was recorded as an estimate derived from reference gene primer amplification. Clones were sequenced by immunoSEQ multiplex PCR, and TCRdb holds only the in-frame ones, with some missing. The DNA gave D and trimming, while V, J and clone size come from that table. The table shows approximately 140,000 clones, with 84% occurring only once. This CDR3 has 15 residues. J gave up 5 bases and V 3 bases, and 11 bases lay outside the gene matches. The germline CDR1 and CDR2 sequences are DFQATT and SNEGSKA (reference sequence). The source material was peripheral blood. The rearrangement joins TRBV20-1 to TRBJ2-7; 9 bases are a match to TRBD2. The TCR comes from a man aged 30-40 years with COVID-19, enrolled during active disease. The CDR3: CSASEPSGISDEQYF. DNA for the CDR3: TGCAGTGCTAGTGAACCTAGCGGGATAAGCGACGAGCAGTACTTC.